This T cell receptor beta chain is from a study of cytomegalovirus exposure and HLA in healthy donors. Points on this clone: Its cognate antigen is unknown.

Findings and limits, study-wide: The study reported that TCR beta sequences accurately predicted HLA-A and HLA-B alleles in most subjects.

In the PCR, 60 Vbeta and 13 Jbeta primers were used. Only in-frame clones appear in the TCRdb table, and some are missing; sequencing was by immunoSEQ multiplex PCR. The repertoire includes around 150,000 clones, 79% of them detected once, and roughly 2% sits in the top ten. The sequence was obtained from a man aged 35-49 years in good health and CMV-seronegative. Sequencing used PBMCs.

The CDR3 sequence: CASSLSGNLYEQYF. The CDR3 region has the DNA TGTGCCAGCAGCTTGTCAGGGAATCTATACGAGCAGTACTTC. The rearrangement joins TRBV5-6 to TRBJ2-7; a weak D match, TRBD1 (5 bases). Per germline, CDR1 SGHDT and CDR2 YYEEEE. V was trimmed by 1 base and J by 4 bases, leaving 12 bases between them. There are 14 residues in the CDR3.